This TCR beta chain was sequenced for a study of blood T cell repertoires in COVID-19. Study summary: Sites in the United States, Italy and Spain provided acute and convalescent COVID-19 samples. PBMCs, B-cell-depleted T cells, or T cells provided the cDNA or gDNA that made up the material.

V lost 1 base, J lost 4 bases, and 11 bases stayed unmatched. The CDR3 runs to 19 residues. Germline CDR1 reads SGHVS; CDR2 reads FQNEAQ. As processed by the authors: For nucleated cells, counts were estimated from reference gene primer amplification. TCRdb keeps only in-frame clones here, not all; method: immunoSEQ multiplex PCR. Clone size and the V and J calls come from that table; the DNA yielded D and trimming. The sample carries approximately 90,000 clones, roughly 77% recorded once. This TCR derives from a human donor in a cohort sampled during active COVID-19. The specimen was peripheral blood. The genes are TRBV7-8 and TRBJ2-1; 12 bases fit TRBD2. This CDR3 is CASSLVVLAGGFVYNEQFF. The CDR3 DNA reads as TGTGCCAGCAGCTTAGTGGTGCTAGCGGGAGGGTTTGTGTACAATGAGCAGTTCTTC.